Presented here are 28 T cell receptor beta chains from one specimen sequenced in a study of T cells in narcolepsy. Assay used: immunoSEQ multiplex PCR; TCRdb lists only in-frame clones, some missing. The sample consists of 25,000 to 35,000 clones, around 81% of them appearing once. The sequenced sample was CD45RA- memory CD4+ T cells from PBMCs. The receptors shown here come from a human donor with narcolepsy.

The rearrangement joins TRBV6-1 to TRBJ1-5; tentative D call: TRBD1 (5 bases). V was shortened by 7 bases and J by 4 bases, with 14 bases between the two germline ends. Germline loops: CDR1 MNHNS, CDR2 SASEGT. The CDR3 sequence is 14 residues long. CDR3 sequence (DNA): TGTGCCAGCAAAGCGGCAGGGACGAATCAGCCCCAGCATTTT. Its protein is CASKAAGTNQPQHF.

This clone is a singleton in its sample. The chain recombines TRBV12-1 with TRBJ2-2; the table assigns TRBD1, which was not confirmed against the DNA. TRBV12-1 has pseudogene status. The CDR3 consists of 18 residues. The CDR3 bases are TGTGCCAGCAGCTTTGCGTTGGTCTGGGCAGGGTGCACCGGGGAGCTGTTTTTT. Residues: CASSFALVWAGCTGELFF.

V and J are TRBV28 and TRBJ1-6, with D possibly TRBD1 on 5 matching bases. The germline gives CDR1 MDHEN, CDR2 SYDVKM. The V end was cut by 1 base, the J end by 10 bases, with 17 bases between. CDR3 length: 16 amino acids. Written as DNA, the CDR3 is TGTGCCAGCAGTTTATCTCCGGGACGTATTATATCACCCCTCCACTTT. It yields the protein CASSLSPGRIISPLHF.

This clone has a single count. V and J are TRBV29-1 and TRBJ1-1, with D possibly TRBD1 on 5 matching bases. From germline, CDR1 is SQVTM and CDR2 ANQGSEA. Between the trimmed V and J ends, which lost 4 bases and 0 bases, there was a span of 6 bases. This CDR3 comprises 12 residues. The CDR3 spells CSVVGVNTEAFF. As DNA, the CDR3 is TGCAGCGTTGTGGGGGTGAACACTGAAGCTTTCTTT.

This chain joins TRBV5-6 and TRBJ1-6, with 10 positions matching TRBD1. The CDR3 is 15 amino acids. Trimming took 4 bases from V and 8 from J; bases not matched to a gene: 6. Germline CDR1 reads SGHDT; CDR2 reads YYEEEE. CDR3 residues: CASSTGTGDYSPLHF. The CDR3 nucleotides read TGTGCCAGCAGCACCGGGACAGGGGATTATTCACCCCTCCACTTT.

The genes are TRBV5-4 and TRBJ1-4, with a weak D call TRBD1 (5 bases). Looked up from germline, CDR1 is SGHNT and CDR2 is YYREEE (reference sequence). The CDR3 extends over 17 amino acids. V lost 4 bases, J lost 3 bases, and 19 bases lay in between. CDR3 sequence: CASSPGQIGGANEKLFF. The CDR3 DNA reads TGTGCCAGCAGCCCGGGGCAGATTGGGGGAGCTAATGAAAAACTGTTTTTT.

The chain employs TRBV7-3 and TRBJ2-2; D gene unclear. V was cut by 2 bases and J by 7 bases, with 5 bases left in between. Germline assignment: CDR1 SGHTA and CDR2 FQGTGA. The length of the CDR3 is 12 residues. CDR3 protein: CASSLANGELFF. As DNA, the CDR3 is TGTGCCAGCAGCTTAGCCAACGGGGAGCTGTTTTTT.

This clone has just one count. This chain joins TRBV18 and TRBJ2-2; weak D call: TRBD2 (6 bases). The CDR3 sequence is 16 residues long. Germline CDR1 is KGHSH and CDR2 is LQKENI. Deletions cut 4 bases from V and 4 bases from J, with 16 bases between. The CDR3 region has the DNA TGTGCCAGCTCACAACCTAAGGGACTGAGCACCGGGGAGCTGTTTTTT. It yields the protein CASSQPKGLSTGELFF.

This rearrangement joins TRBV11-2 to TRBJ1-1, with D unresolved. CDR3 length: 17 amino acids. Germline CDR1 is SGHAT and CDR2 is FQNNGV. V dropped 1 base and J dropped 0 bases, with 15 bases sitting between them. CDR3 in DNA: TGTGCCAGCAGCTTAGGCTTCAGCTTAACCATGAACACTGAAGCTTTCTTT. It yields the protein CASSLGFSLTMNTEAFF.

This clone was seen more than once but under ten times. This chain uses TRBV27 with TRBJ2-5; D not certain. This CDR3 is 13 amino acids long. CDR1 is MNHEY and CDR2 is SMNVEV in the germline V gene (reference sequence). The V gene lost 4 bases and the J gene lost 5 bases, with 11 bases spanning the gap. The CDR3 bases are TGTGCCAGCAGTTGGCGGTATCAGGAGACCCAGTACTTC. Translating gives CASSWRYQETQYF.

The chain is built from TRBV9 and TRBJ2-7; possible D gene TRBD1, 6 bases. CDR3 length equals 15 residues. V was clipped by 3 bases and J by 4 bases, with 17 bases between them. Germline CDR1 and CDR2: SGDLS and YYNGEE. The DNA for the CDR3 is TGTGCCAGCAGCGCCCAGAGGGGGTTCGAGTACGAGCAGTACTTC. Its translation is CASSAQRGFEYEQYF.

The chain is built from TRBV29-1 and TRBJ1-5; D is possibly TRBD1 (5 bases). The germline V and J ends were trimmed by 4 bases and 2 bases, with 18 bases remaining between them. The germline gives CDR1 SQVTM, CDR2 ANQGSEA. The CDR3 length is 16 residues. CDR3 in DNA: TGCAGCGTTGTTCTCCCCGAACGGGGGGGCAATCAGCCCCAGCATTTT. It is translated as CSVVLPERGGNQPQHF.

This clone occurred a few times. The rearrangement links TRBV2 to TRBJ2-3, with 8 bases identical to TRBD2. This CDR3 has 16 amino acids. Germline CDR1 is SNHLY and CDR2 is FYNNEI. The trim removed 0 bases at V and 10 bases at J, leaving 12 bases unmatched. CDR3 residues: CASSEAGLGTGGAQYF. As DNA, the CDR3 is TGTGCCAGCAGTGAAGCGGGACTAGGGACGGGGGGTGCGCAGTATTTT.

The chain uses TRBV18 and TRBJ2-7; 9 nucleotides agree with TRBD1. The V gene's germline CDR1 is KGHSH and CDR2 LQKENI. Germline trimming cut 8 bases from V and 5 bases from J; bases unmatched to any gene: 4. The length of the CDR3 is 12 residues. CDR3 loop: CASAGQGHEQYF. CDR3 nucleotide sequence: TGTGCCAGCGCGGGACAGGGCCACGAGCAGTACTTC.

The V and J genes are TRBV27 and TRBJ2-7; D call uncertain. CDR3 size: 14 residues. Germline CDR1 MNHEY, CDR2 SMNVEV (reference sequence). Trimming took off 5 bases at V and 5 bases at J, with 16 bases between the two ends. In DNA form, the CDR3 reads TGTGCCAGCAGTCCCTGGGCAGCGAACAACGAGCAGTACTTC. Amino acid sequence: CASSPWAANNEQYF.

The CDR3 loop reads CASSASSSRVGKPYEQYF. Written as DNA, the CDR3 is TGTGCCAGCAGCGCCTCCTCGTCCAGGGTTGGTAAACCCTACGAGCAGTACTTC. The rearrangement joins TRBV9 to TRBJ2-7; possibly TRBD1 for D (5 bases). Germline values: CDR1 SGDLS, CDR2 YYNGEE. Trimming pared 3 bases from V and 2 bases from J, leaving 24 bases between. This CDR3 has 18 residues. The whole variable domain, remainder taken from reference TRBV9 and TRBJ2-7, is DSGVTQTPKHLITATGQRVTLRCSPRSGDLSVYWYQQSLDQGLQFLIQYYNGEERAKGNILERFSAQQFPDLHSELNLSSLELGDSALYFCASSASSSRVGKPYEQYFGPGTRLTVT.

The chain links TRBV14 to TRBJ2-3; D not resolved. V lost 0 bases and J lost 3, with 10 bases in between. This CDR3 contains 15 residues. Germline CDR1 SGHDN, CDR2 FVKESK. The CDR3 sequence: CASSQEQVGTDTQYF. CDR3 in DNA: TGTGCCAGCAGCCAAGAGCAGGTGGGGACAGATACGCAGTATTTT.

The rearrangement joins TRBV2 to TRBJ2-3, with 11 positions matching TRBD2. The J segment lost 2 bases and the V segment lost 6 bases, leaving 4 bases of the junction unmatched. In germline, CDR1 is SNHLY, CDR2 FYNNEI. The CDR3 totals 15 residues. CDR3 nucleotides: TGTGCCAGCAGCGAGACTAGCGGGGACACAGATACGCAGTATTTT. As protein: CASSETSGDTDTQYF.

The chain recombines TRBV9 with TRBJ2-3, with D maybe TRBD2 (6 bases). Germline assignment: CDR1 SGDLS and CDR2 YYNGEE. This CDR3 has 14 amino acids. V was trimmed by 4 bases and J by 4 bases, leaving 13 bases between them. This chain's CDR3 is CASSPRAGSDTQYF. The DNA of the CDR3 is TGTGCCAGCAGCCCCCGGGCGGGGTCAGATACGCAGTATTTT.

The J gene is TRBJ2-7, the V gene TRBV7-8, with TRBD1 matching over 9 bases. Trimming at V came to 6 bases and at J to 1 base, leaving 4 bases not matched to a gene. The CDR3 length is 14 residues. Germline assignment: CDR1 SGHVS and CDR2 FQNEAQ. CDR3 region: CASSTDRGSYEQYF. The CDR3 DNA sequence: TGTGCCAGCAGTACTGACAGGGGGTCCTACGAGCAGTACTTC.

V is TRBV30 and J is TRBJ2-7, with D unresolved. Between the trimmed V and J ends, which lost 5 bases and 7 bases, there was a span of 12 bases. The V gene's germline CDR1 is GTSNPN and CDR2 SVGIG (reference sequence). The CDR3 length is 11 residues. The CDR3 spells CAWSGYGEQYF. CDR3 DNA sequence: TGTGCCTGGTCAGGTTACGGAGAGCAGTACTTC.

The genes are TRBV5-4 and TRBJ2-1; tentative D call: TRBD2 (5 bases). The V gene's germline CDR1 is SGHNT and CDR2 YYREEE (reference sequence). Trimming took off 1 base at V and 6 bases at J, with 5 bases between the two ends. The CDR3 spans 12 residues. CDR3 sequence: CASSLTSNEQFF. The CDR3 DNA is TGTGCCAGCAGCTTGACTAGCAATGAGCAGTTCTTC.

The chain joins TRBV7-3 to TRBJ2-5; TRBD2 matches 13 bases. The CDR3 contains 15 residues. Germline-derived CDR1 and CDR2 are SGHTA and FQGTGA. V trimming: 5 bases; J trimming: 6 bases; junction bases outside the gene matches: 6. Here the CDR3 DNA reads TGTGCCAGCAGCAAGACTAGCGGGGGGCAACAGACCCAGTACTTC. Residues: CASSKTSGGQQTQYF.

CDR3 bases: TGTGCCAGCAGTTATGAGGTAGGCGCCCGGCCCCAGCATTTT. Translated, it gives CASSYEVGARPQHF. This chain joins TRBV6-5 and TRBJ1-5, with D hard to call. Between the trimmed V and J ends, which lost 3 bases and 9 bases, there was a span of 15 bases. The CDR3 has 14 amino acids. Germline V gene sequence: CDR1 MNHEY, CDR2 SVGAGI.

This rearrangement joins TRBV5-1 to TRBJ2-5; 7 nucleotides match TRBD1. V lost 4 bases, J lost 2 bases, and 5 bases stayed unmatched. Germline CDR1 reads SGHRS; CDR2 reads YFSETQ. The CDR3 contains 14 residues. The CDR3 coding sequence is TGCGCCAGCAGCACAGGACAGGTTCAAGAGACCCAGTACTTC. Its protein product is CASSTGQVQETQYF.

The chain carries TRBV11-3 and TRBJ2-7, with D possibly TRBD1 on 6 matching bases. The CDR3 has 12 amino acids. The germline V gene encodes CDR1 SGHNT and CDR2 YENEEA. Trimming pared 5 bases from V and 3 bases from J, leaving 8 bases between. The CDR3, as DNA: TGTGCCAGCAGCCCGGACAGCTACGAGCAGTACTTC. Its translation: CASSPDSYEQYF.

This clone was recorded once. This chain connects TRBV2 to TRBJ2-1; D remains ambiguous. With 5 bases removed from V and 4 bases from J, the gap between germline ends came to 6 bases. The CDR3 spans 12 residues. CDR1 SNHLY and CDR2 FYNNEI come from the germline V gene. CDR3 region: CASSRQYNEQFF. DNA for the CDR3: TGTGCCAGCAGTCGACAATACAATGAGCAGTTCTTC. The variable domain in full, completed from reference TRBV2 and TRBJ2-1, reads EPEVTQTPSHQVTQMGQEVILRCVPISNHLYFYWYRQILGQKVEFLVSFYNNEISEKSEIFDDQFSVERPDGSNFTLKIRSTKLEDSAMYFCASSRQYNEQFFGPGTRLTVL.

This chain links TRBV5-1 with TRBJ2-3; unclear D gene. Germline assignment: CDR1 SGHRS and CDR2 YFSETQ. V shed 4 bases and J shed 4 bases, with 13 bases lying between them. The CDR3 is 14 residues long. CDR3 region: CASSLSPGSDTQYF. The DNA of the CDR3 is TGCGCCAGCAGCCTCAGTCCCGGGTCAGATACGCAGTATTTT.